The clone carrying this T cell receptor beta chain came up a few times. This record belongs to a study of T cell repertoires in cytomegalovirus infection. TCRdb re-called the reads through MiXCR, storing one row per CDR3 protein. Found here are 400,000 to 550,000 distinct CDR3 sequences, about 11% of them singletons; the top ten hold 10%. V gave up 5 bases and J gave up 1 base, with 11 bases separating them. CDR3 length: 15 amino acids. This chain uses TRBV12-3 or TRBV12-4 with TRBJ1-4; no clear D. The source material was PBMCs. This clonotype originated in a human donor in good health (CMV status not recorded). Some clones in this sample may be carry-over from other donors' samples. The CDR3 DNA reads as TGTGCCAGCAGTCTCCCCGGGATAACTAATGAAAAACTGTTTTTT. It specifies CASSLPGITNEKLFF.